This TCR beta chain was obtained from a study of blood T cell repertoires in COVID-19 (dated by TCRdb to 2020 to 2022). As for the study more broadly: Collaborator samples came from the United States, Italy and Spain and covered acute and convalescent phases of COVID-19. The material from the prospective study consisted of cDNA or gDNA derived from T cells, B-cell-depleted T cells, or PBMCs. Deeply sampled blood TCRbeta repertoires from subjects exposed to, actively infected with, or recovered from COVID-19 were included in the dataset. A freely available public database, intended as a resource for researchers studying the immune response to SARS-CoV-2, is where the repertoires were released. The samples were drawn from two sources: the first 160 participants of the ongoing ImmuneRACE study, and fewer than 1,500 subjects contributed by 6 global collaborators. The sample metadata nearly always contained a de-identified subject ID, COVID-19 status, age in years and sex. HLA class I and class II types, where available, came from metadata supplied by the sample provider rather than from assay-based typing. Points the paper makes about the study in general: Clinical and demographic metadata were provided uncurated, with the amount varying by source and participant.

One collaborating source in Seattle enrolled patients during active infection and followed them longitudinally through the course of disease. Whole blood was collected in K2EDTA tubes by collaborating institutions according to the institutions' own protocols. For TCRbeta analysis, collaborator samples were shipped as frozen whole blood, as isolated PBMCs, or as DNA extracted from either sample type. About this clone itself: Its antigen remains undetermined. Base-call qualities are not available, and no considerably larger clone is one nucleotide away.

The immunoSEQ Assay, a bias-controlled multiplex PCR, was used to amplify TCRbeta CDR3 regions from genomic DNA. Regarding the original processing steps: Nucleated cell counts per sample were estimated from amplification of reference gene primers within the assay. Sequence reads were collapsed and filtered to measure the absolute abundance of every unique TCRbeta CDR3 rearrangement. For each sample, productive Simpson clonality was calculated as the square root of Simpson's diversity index over productive rearrangements. What TCRdb holds here is the immuneACCESS table cut down to in-frame rearrangements. Part of the clones is not present; checked against another copy, under half of the missing clones reflect an unresolved V gene, and the others are unexplained. Clone size and the V and J calls come from that table; the DNA yielded D and trimming. This sample lists nearly 300,000 clones; about 81% were detected once. Of the sample, more than 1.1% is held by the ten largest clones.

The CDR3 runs 15 residues from the cysteine to the phenylalanine. CDR3 DNA only is kept here, 45 bases in frame from base 1. The trim is 3 bases for V and 2 bases for J, with a gap of 12 bases between the germline ends. From a lookup of the germline V gene, CDR1 and CDR2 are SGHTA and FQGNSA. Material: peripheral blood. The chain is assembled from TRBV7-2 and TRBJ2-3, and the D gene may be TRBD2, 6 bases matching. This sequence was found in a human donor with COVID-19, enrolled during active disease. The donor label of this sample is uncertain. The bases read TGTGCCAGCAGCTTGTCGGGACTGAACACAGATACGCAGTATTTT. It is translated as CASSLSGLNTDTQYF. Outside the CDR3, residues come from the reference TRBV7-2 and TRBJ2-3 proteins, so the full variable domain is: GAGVSQSPSNKVTEKGKDVELRCDPISGHTALYWYRQSLGQGLEFLIYFQGNSAPDKSGLPSDRFSAERTGGSVSTLTIQRTQQEDSAVYLCASSLSGLNTDTQYFGPGTRLTVL.